This TCR beta chain comes out of a study of T cells in localized non-small cell lung cancer. Study-wide points: The study sequenced only one region of the tumor. As a result, intratumor heterogeneity could not be excluded and remains possible. An association was observed between higher blood T cell density and longer overall survival.

Sequencing was performed with immunoSEQ multiplex PCR; in TCRdb, only in-frame clones are kept and a portion is missing. This sample has roughly 20,000 clones, with 88% found just once. For this clone: What it binds is unknown.

Source: peripheral blood mononuclear cells, taken before any cancer treatment. The receptor's source is a male donor at least 60 years old with stage II lung adenocarcinoma.

CDR3 residues: CASSSAGGLYEQYF. DNA of the CDR3: TGTGCCAGCAGCTCAGCGGGAGGGCTATACGAGCAGTACTTC. The gene calls are TRBV11-2 and TRBJ2-7, with 10 bases aligning to TRBD2. This CDR3 is built from 14 residues. The V gene's germline CDR1 is SGHAT and CDR2 FQNNGV. J gave up 4 bases and V 4 bases, and 4 bases lay outside the gene matches.